This T cell receptor (beta chain) was sequenced during a study of CD8 T cells in ankylosing spondylitis. Libraries of TCR beta came from quantitative 5'-RACE with molecular barcodes. TCRdb re-called the 5' RACE reads with MiXCR, one entry per CDR3 protein. Of 50,000 or so distinct CDR3 sequences in the sample, 7.4% were seen once. Study results and caveats: Clones tied to disease were said to be significantly enriched in matched ankylosing spondylitis synovial fluid. A CD8+ phenotype characterized the disease-linked clones, which were relatively rare in peripheral blood. Seemingly characteristic of ankylosing spondylitis blood was a TCR beta motif consisting of under ten highly homologous variants.

This clonotype appeared many times. As yet, its antigen is unknown. CDR1 and CDR2 (germline): MGHRA, YSYEKL. The CDR3 spans 12 residues. The ends were cut back, 1 base at V and 13 bases at J, with 13 bases in the middle. This receptor was taken from a female donor with ankylosing spondylitis or in good health (not recorded which). This chain uses TRBV4-1 with TRBJ1-1; D gene ambiguous. Specimen: blood, either unsorted or a sorted T cell fraction (not recorded which). CDR3 sequence (DNA): TGCGCCAGCAGCCAAGGAGAATGGCTGCGTTTCTTT. The encoded protein is CASSQGEWLRFF.